Listed below are T cell receptor beta chains from one sample, sequenced in a study of blood T cell repertoires in COVID-19. The data were produced by immunoSEQ multiplex PCR, yet TCRdb's version contains in-frame clones alone and is incomplete. The repertoire holds tens of thousands of clones, with roughly 89% as singletons. The sequenced material came from peripheral blood. The receptor set was obtained from a human donor in a cohort sampled during active COVID-19. CDR3s include the opening cysteine and the closing phenylalanine or tryptophan. Fields, in order: V gene, clone size, J gene, D gene, CDR3 protein, CDR3 DNA. The D gene is left open where the match is weak. Expanded clones get a size class; other rows say once, few or many, or leave the size out.

V: TRBV7-3; size: NA; J: TRBJ2-3; D: TRBD1; CDR3: CASSATGGADTQYF; DNA: TGTGCCAGCAGCGCGACAGGGGGCGCAGATACGCAGTATTTT
V: TRBV5-5; size: NA; J: TRBJ1-5; D: NA; CDR3: CASSPIRGNQPQHF; DNA: TGTGCCAGCAGCCCCATCCGAGGCAATCAGCCCCAGCATTTT
V: TRBV27; size: few; J: TRBJ1-5; D: TRBD1; CDR3: CASSATGGNQPQHF; DNA: TGTGCCAGCAGCGCTACAGGGGGCAATCAGCCCCAGCATTTT
V: TRBV5-4; size: NA; J: TRBJ2-7; D: TRBD1; CDR3: CASSFAGGHSYEQYF; DNA: TGTGCCAGCAGCTTTGCAGGGGGCCACTCCTACGAGCAGTACTTC
V: TRBV4-3; size: NA; J: TRBJ2-2; D: NA; CDR3: CASNPPSVESPAAFTGELFF; DNA: TGCGCCAGCAACCCACCAAGTGTAGAGTCTCCGGCAGCGTTCACCGGGGAGCTGTTTTTT
V: TRBV20-1; size: NA; J: TRBJ2-1; D: NA; CDR3: CSARGELEQFF; DNA: TGCAGTGCTAGGGGCGAATTGGAGCAGTTCTTC
V: TRBV7-9; size: NA; J: TRBJ2-3; D: TRBD2; CDR3: CASSLSSGPAADTQYF; DNA: TGTGCCAGCAGCTTATCTAGCGGCCCTGCGGCAGATACGCAGTATTTT
V: TRBV7-2; size: NA; J: TRBJ2-1; D: NA; CDR3: CASSSRGSSYNEQFF; DNA: TGTGCCAGCAGCTCCCGTGGGAGCTCCTACAATGAGCAGTTCTTC
V: TRBV5-6; size: NA; J: TRBJ1-4; D: TRBD1; CDR3: CASSTYRGLNEKLFF; DNA: TGTGCCAGCAGCACGTACAGGGGGCTTAATGAAAAACTGTTTTTT
V: TRBV23-1; size: NA; J: TRBJ1-5; D: TRBD1; CDR3: CASSQPLGQGRGQPQHF; DNA: TGCGCCAGCAGTCAACCCCTCGGACAGGGAAGGGGTCAGCCCCAGCATTTT
V: TRBV3-1/TRBV3-2; size: NA; J: TRBJ2-3; D: NA; CDR3: CASSQDYVGTDTQYF; DNA: TGTGCCAGCAGCCAAGACTACGTAGGCACAGATACGCAGTATTTT
V: TRBV15; size: NA; J: TRBJ2-2; D: TRBD1; CDR3: CATSLGQGSAGELFF; DNA: TGTGCCACCAGCCTGGGACAGGGGAGCGCCGGGGAGCTGTTTTTT
V: TRBV3-1/TRBV3-2; size: NA; J: TRBJ2-5; D: NA; CDR3: CASGTREETQYF; DNA: TGTGCCAGTGGTACTAGGGAAGAGACCCAGTACTTC
V: TRBV7-9; size: NA; J: TRBJ2-7; D: NA; CDR3: CASSFGGSSYEQYF; DNA: TGTGCCAGCAGCTTCGGAGGTTCCTCCTACGAGCAGTACTTC
V: TRBV24-1; size: few; J: TRBJ2-5; D: NA; CDR3: CATSVGARRQETQYF; DNA: TGTGCCACCAGTGTCGGAGCGAGGAGACAAGAGACCCAGTACTTC
V: TRBV5-4; size: NA; J: TRBJ2-5; D: TRBD1; CDR3: CASSFDRGSRETQYF; DNA: TGTGCCAGCAGCTTCGACAGGGGCTCGAGAGAGACCCAGTACTTC
V: TRBV6-5; size: NA; J: TRBJ1-1; D: NA; CDR3: CASSYVGGNTEAFF; DNA: TGTGCCAGCAGTTACGTCGGGGGGAACACTGAAGCTTTCTTT
V: TRBV19; size: NA; J: TRBJ2-7; D: NA; CDR3: CASSTSWEQYF; DNA: TGTGCCAGTTCGACTAGTTGGGAGCAGTACTTC
V: TRBV23-1; size: NA; J: TRBJ1-4; D: NA; CDR3: CASSQFWGGNEKLFF; DNA: TGCGCCAGCAGTCAGTTTTGGGGGGGGAATGAAAAACTGTTTTTT
V: TRBV7-8; size: NA; J: TRBJ1-2; D: TRBD1; CDR3: CASIPGTGLNYGYTF; DNA: TGTGCCAGCATCCCCGGGACAGGCCTTAACTATGGCTACACCTTC
V: TRBV10-3; size: NA; J: TRBJ1-2; D: TRBD1; CDR3: CAISESRTIGQGPTKGYTF; DNA: TGTGCCATCAGTGAGTCTAGGACAATTGGACAGGGGCCGACGAAGGGCTACACCTTC
V: TRBV5-1; size: NA; J: TRBJ1-6; D: TRBD1; CDR3: CASSSIGTGDSPLHF; DNA: TGCGCCAGCAGCTCAATAGGGACAGGGGACTCACCCCTCCACTTT
V: TRBV20-1; size: NA; J: TRBJ2-1; D: TRBD2; CDR3: CSAIDSGGDSYNEQFF; DNA: TGCAGTGCTATTGATAGCGGGGGGGATTCCTACAATGAGCAGTTCTTC
V: TRBV29-1; size: NA; J: TRBJ2-7; D: NA; CDR3: CSSPQGLQTYEQYF; DNA: TGCAGCAGCCCGCAGGGACTTCAAACCTACGAGCAGTACTTC
V: TRBV4-3; size: NA; J: TRBJ1-1; D: NA; CDR3: CASSQDVDTEAFF; DNA: TGCGCCAGCAGCCAAGACGTCGACACTGAAGCTTTCTTT
V: TRBV9; size: NA; J: TRBJ2-4; D: TRBD2; CDR3: CASSPVSPSGGAKNIQYF; DNA: TGTGCCAGCAGCCCCGTCTCACCTAGCGGGGGGGCCAAAAACATTCAGTACTTC
V: TRBV3-1/TRBV3-2; size: NA; J: TRBJ2-1; D: TRBD2; CDR3: CASSQDGGLAGWNEQFF; DNA: TGTGCCAGCAGCCAAGATGGCGGACTAGCGGGGTGGAATGAGCAGTTCTTC
V: TRBV19; size: NA; J: TRBJ2-1; D: TRBD2; CDR3: CASSLWTSGYNEQFF; DNA: TGTGCCAGTAGTCTCTGGACTAGCGGGTACAATGAGCAGTTCTTC
V: TRBV12-3/TRBV12-4; size: NA; J: TRBJ2-3; D: NA; CDR3: CASMEGGTDTQYF; DNA: TGTGCCAGCATGGAAGGGGGCACAGATACGCAGTATTTT
V: TRBV5-1; size: NA; J: TRBJ1-1; D: NA; CDR3: CASSSGFPIGTEAFF; DNA: TGCGCCAGCAGCTCGGGATTTCCAATCGGGACTGAAGCTTTCTTT
V: TRBV4-1; size: NA; J: TRBJ1-1; D: NA; CDR3: CATSRAGGNTEAFF; DNA: TGCGCCACATCGAGGGCGGGGGGCAACACTGAAGCTTTCTTT
V: TRBV7-2; size: NA; J: TRBJ2-7; D: NA; CDR3: CASSLARVRDEQYF; DNA: TGTGCCAGCAGCTTAGCGCGGGTTCGAGACGAGCAGTACTTC
V: TRBV4-2; size: NA; J: TRBJ2-1; D: TRBD2; CDR3: CASSAAGDYNEQFF; DNA: TGTGCCAGCAGCGCAGCGGGGGACTACAATGAGCAGTTCTTC
V: TRBV15; size: NA; J: TRBJ2-7; D: TRBD2; CDR3: CATSRAGGAYEQYF; DNA: TGTGCCACCAGCAGAGCGGGGGGGGCCTACGAGCAGTACTTC
V: TRBV5-1; size: NA; J: TRBJ1-1; D: NA; CDR3: CASSLAGGLVTEAFF; DNA: TGCGCCAGCAGCTTGGCCGGGGGGCTAGTTACTGAAGCTTTCTTT
V: TRBV5-4; size: once; J: TRBJ2-1; D: TRBD1; CDR3: CASSLKPGTGVPNEQFF; DNA: TGTGCCAGCAGCCTAAAACCAGGGACAGGGGTACCCAATGAGCAGTTCTTC
V: TRBV6-2/TRBV6-3; size: NA; J: TRBJ2-7; D: TRBD2; CDR3: CASSLIAGRPLYEQYF; DNA: TGTGCCAGCAGCCTCATAGCGGGACGGCCCCTCTACGAGCAGTACTTC
V: TRBV27; size: once; J: TRBJ1-5; D: NA; CDR3: CASSLAFPSGQPQHF; DNA: TGTGCCAGCAGTTTGGCGTTTCCTAGCGGTCAGCCCCAGCATTTT
V: TRBV19; size: NA; J: TRBJ2-5; D: TRBD2; CDR3: CASSLGGGQETQYF; DNA: TGTGCCAGCAGCCTAGGCGGGGGGCAAGAGACCCAGTACTTC
V: TRBV27; size: NA; J: TRBJ2-1; D: TRBD2; CDR3: CASSFAGGVYNEQFF; DNA: TGTGCCAGCAGTTTCGCGGGAGGGGTCTACAATGAGCAGTTCTTC
V: TRBV5-1; size: NA; J: TRBJ2-3; D: NA; CDR3: CATSSSTATDTQYF; DNA: TGCGCCACCTCCTCGTCCACTGCCACAGATACGCAGTATTTT
V: TRBV7-6; size: NA; J: TRBJ1-5; D: TRBD1; CDR3: CASSSGTGITPQHF; DNA: TGTGCCAGCAGCTCCGGGACAGGGATCACGCCCCAGCATTTT
V: TRBV15; size: NA; J: TRBJ2-1; D: TRBD1; CDR3: CATSRGDRGQEEQFF; DNA: TGTGCCACCAGCAGAGGGGACAGGGGGCAGGAGGAGCAGTTCTTC
V: TRBV2; size: NA; J: TRBJ2-4; D: TRBD2; CDR3: CASMVVAGGPQNIQYF; DNA: TGTGCCAGCATGGTTGTGGCGGGAGGGCCCCAAAACATTCAGTACTTC
V: TRBV5-1; size: NA; J: TRBJ2-1; D: TRBD2; CDR3: CASSLDGSGRNEQFF; DNA: TGCGCCAGCAGCTTGGATGGTAGCGGGAGGAATGAGCAGTTCTTC
V: TRBV24-1; size: NA; J: TRBJ2-1; D: TRBD2; CDR3: CATSDPSGSGNEQFF; DNA: TGTGCCACCAGTGACCCTAGCGGGAGCGGAAATGAGCAGTTCTTC
V: TRBV11-1; size: NA; J: TRBJ1-1; D: NA; CDR3: CASSLGLAEAFF; DNA: TGTGCCAGCAGCTTAGGACTGGCTGAAGCTTTCTTT
V: TRBV5-1; size: few; J: TRBJ1-5; D: NA; CDR3: CASSPIPNSNQPQHF; DNA: TGCGCCAGCAGCCCCATTCCTAATAGCAATCAGCCCCAGCATTTT
V: TRBV2; size: NA; J: TRBJ2-3; D: TRBD2; CDR3: CASRVPILAAISDTQYF; DNA: TGTGCCAGCAGGGTTCCGATACTAGCGGCCATTTCAGATACGCAGTATTTT
V: TRBV18; size: NA; J: TRBJ1-1; D: NA; CDR3: CASSTAPDEGTEAFF; DNA: TGTGCCAGCTCAACTGCTCCTGATGAGGGCACTGAAGCTTTCTTT
V: TRBV30; size: NA; J: TRBJ1-5; D: NA; CDR3: CAWSVTGGGIEPQHF; DNA: TGTGCCTGGAGTGTCACCGGGGGGGGCATAGAGCCCCAGCATTTT
V: TRBV7-9; size: NA; J: TRBJ2-3; D: NA; CDR3: CASSVGGTDTQYF; DNA: TGTGCCAGCAGCGTGGGGGGAACAGATACGCAGTATTTT